The T cell receptor beta chain described here comes from a study of T cells after yellow fever vaccination (dated by TCRdb to about 2019). For the wider study: The SMART-Seq v4 Ultra Low Input RNA kit was used to prepare libraries from fractions with low cell numbers. The cohort comprised two healthy male donors, one aged 18 to 29 and one aged 30 to 39 years. Bulk PBMC replicates and cell subsets were isolated from blood drawn at multiple timepoints before and after both primary and secondary immunization. To track T-cell clones before and after primary and booster YFV17D yellow fever vaccination, bulk TCR alpha and beta repertoires were sequenced longitudinally. Beyond this particular receptor, the publication reports: Because abundant contaminating clonotypes from the bulk population could be contained in FACS-sorted repertoires, computational filtering was required. The secondary T-cell response was weaker than the primary response but faster, peaking on day 5 instead of day 15. The study included only a couple of donors, which limits how far the findings can be generalized. A small share of clonotypes occurred in both CD4 and CD8 compartments, likely arising from convergent recombination. After the booster, most of the clones that had expanded following primary vaccination were detected again (just under 97% of CD4 and more than 85% of CD8), which suggests that memory was broadly maintained.

This clonotype was observed a few times. Its antigen remains unidentified. The sample holds no much larger clone one base away, and base qualities are not on file. What this sample's treatment or condition label stands for: live attenuated yellow fever vaccine strain. At every blood-draw timepoint, two biological replicates of bulk PBMCs were collected. PBMCs were isolated from peripheral blood using a standard Ficoll-Paque protocol. TriZol was used to extract RNA from bulk PBMCs, from CD4 and CD8 fractions, and from dextramer-positive and dextramer-negative fractions. TCR cDNA was synthesized by 5'RACE template switching, which introduced a universal primer site and unique molecular identifiers. Priming of cDNA synthesis was performed from both the TCR alpha and TCR beta constant segments. Library amplification involved two PCR steps, and the second step added sample barcodes and sequencing adapters. Sequencing of libraries was performed on Illumina HiSeq 2500 (2x100 bp) or NovaSeq (2x150 bp). On the authors' methods: Reads were demultiplexed and collapsed into UMI consensus sequences with MIGEC, and V(D)J alignment was performed with MiXCR. Clonotypes responding to the vaccine were identified with edgeR on replicate PBMC samples, with the criteria of FDR below 0.01 and a log2 fold change above 5 up to day 15. Bulk clonotypes were assigned CD4 or CD8 identity according to which sequenced CD4 or CD8 repertoire held them at higher abundance. Using fastp at Q25 and MiXCR, TCRdb reprocessed the public reads and kept productive beta chains. Rows matching on CDR3 protein sequence are summarized as one entry with the most common DNA and genes. The V and J calls were determined by TCRdb, not by the authors. This sample has hundreds of thousands of distinct CDR3 sequences in its table, and approximately 13% of those were observed once. The top ten clones comprise over 12% of the sample.

The CDR3 holds 15 amino acids from the cysteine to the phenylalanine. Only the CDR3 part of the read is kept: 45 bases, read in frame from the first base. Per the germline V gene (reference sequence), DFQATT is the CDR1 and SNEGSKA is the CDR2. Trimming takes 5 bases off V and 5 bases off J; junction bases not matched to a gene: 8. The chain uses TRBV20-1 and TRBJ2-3, and TRBD2 matches 12 of the central bases. The sequence derives from a man younger than 40 who received the YFV17D yellow fever vaccine. The sequencing here drew on PBMCs, taken on the day of the yellow fever booster vaccination. The DNA sequence is TGCAGTGCTGAGGGGACTAGCGGGTTTTTAGATACGCAGTATTTT. It codes for CSAEGTSGFLDTQYF.